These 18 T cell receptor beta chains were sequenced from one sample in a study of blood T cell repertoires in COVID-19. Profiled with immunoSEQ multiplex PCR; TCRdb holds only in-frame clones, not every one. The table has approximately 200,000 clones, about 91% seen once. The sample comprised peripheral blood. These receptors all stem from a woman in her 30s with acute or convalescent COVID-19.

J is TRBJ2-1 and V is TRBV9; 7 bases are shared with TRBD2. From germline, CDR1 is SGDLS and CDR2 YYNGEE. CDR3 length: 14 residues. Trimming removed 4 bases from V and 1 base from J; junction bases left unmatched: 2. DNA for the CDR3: TGTGCCAGCAGCCCGCGGGGGTCCTACAATGAGCAGTTCTTC. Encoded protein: CASSPRGSYNEQFF.

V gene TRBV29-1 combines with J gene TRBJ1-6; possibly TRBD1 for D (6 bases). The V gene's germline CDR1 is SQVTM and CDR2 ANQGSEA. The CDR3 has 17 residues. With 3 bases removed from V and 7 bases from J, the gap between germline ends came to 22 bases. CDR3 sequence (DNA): TGCAGCGTTGAGTCTTTCGATTTGGACAGAGCGAATTCACCCCTCCACTTT. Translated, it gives CSVESFDLDRANSPLHF.

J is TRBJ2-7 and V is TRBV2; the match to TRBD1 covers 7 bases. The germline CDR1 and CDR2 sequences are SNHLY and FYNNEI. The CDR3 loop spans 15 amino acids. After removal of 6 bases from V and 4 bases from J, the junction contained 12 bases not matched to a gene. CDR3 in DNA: TGTGCCAGCAGAAAGGGGGCAGGCGGTGAGTACGAGCAGTACTTC. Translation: CASRKGAGGEYEQYF.

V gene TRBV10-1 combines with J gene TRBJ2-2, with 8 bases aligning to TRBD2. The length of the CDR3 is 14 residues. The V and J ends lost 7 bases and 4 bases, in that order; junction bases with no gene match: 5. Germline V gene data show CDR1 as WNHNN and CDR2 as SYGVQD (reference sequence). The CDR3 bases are TGCGCCAGCAAGAGCGGGAGTGTCACCGGGGAGCTGTTTTTT. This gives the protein CASKSGSVTGELFF.

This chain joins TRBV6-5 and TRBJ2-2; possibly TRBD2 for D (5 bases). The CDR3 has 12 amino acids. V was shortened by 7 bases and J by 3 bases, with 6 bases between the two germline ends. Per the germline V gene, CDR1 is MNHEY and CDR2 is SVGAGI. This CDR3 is CASTGYTGELFF. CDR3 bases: TGTGCCAGCACGGGGTACACCGGGGAGCTGTTTTTT.

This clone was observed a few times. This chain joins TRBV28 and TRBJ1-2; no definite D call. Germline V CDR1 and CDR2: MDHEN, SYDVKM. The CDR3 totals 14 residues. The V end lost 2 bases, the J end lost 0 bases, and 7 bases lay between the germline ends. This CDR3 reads CASSLGPTNYGYTF. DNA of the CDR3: TGTGCCAGCAGTTTAGGGCCTACTAACTATGGCTACACCTTC.

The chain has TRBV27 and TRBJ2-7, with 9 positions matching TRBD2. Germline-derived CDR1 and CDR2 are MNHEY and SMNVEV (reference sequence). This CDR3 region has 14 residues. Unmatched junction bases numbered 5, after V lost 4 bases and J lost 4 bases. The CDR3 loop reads CASSYSGSGYEQYF. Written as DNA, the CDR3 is TGTGCCAGCAGTTATAGCGGGAGTGGGTACGAGCAGTACTTC.

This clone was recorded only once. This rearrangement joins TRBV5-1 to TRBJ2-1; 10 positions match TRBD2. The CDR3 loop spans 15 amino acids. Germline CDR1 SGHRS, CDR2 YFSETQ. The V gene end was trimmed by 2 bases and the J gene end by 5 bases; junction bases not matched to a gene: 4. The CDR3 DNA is TGCGCCAGCAGCTTTCTAGCGGGGGTTAACAATGAGCAGTTCTTC. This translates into CASSFLAGVNNEQFF.

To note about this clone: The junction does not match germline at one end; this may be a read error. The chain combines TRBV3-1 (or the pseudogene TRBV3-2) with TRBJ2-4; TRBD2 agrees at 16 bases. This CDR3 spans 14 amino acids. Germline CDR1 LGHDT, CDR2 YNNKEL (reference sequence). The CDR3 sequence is CASSPPGLAGGVDF. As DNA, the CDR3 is TGTGCCAGCAGCCCACCGGGACTAGCGGGAGGGGTGGACTTC.

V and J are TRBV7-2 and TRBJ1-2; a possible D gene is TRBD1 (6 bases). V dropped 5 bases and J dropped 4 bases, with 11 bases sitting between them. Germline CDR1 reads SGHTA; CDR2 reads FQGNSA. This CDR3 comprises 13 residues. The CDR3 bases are TGTGCCAGCAGCGCATGGGGGCCCTATGGCTACACCTTC. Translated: CASSAWGPYGYTF.

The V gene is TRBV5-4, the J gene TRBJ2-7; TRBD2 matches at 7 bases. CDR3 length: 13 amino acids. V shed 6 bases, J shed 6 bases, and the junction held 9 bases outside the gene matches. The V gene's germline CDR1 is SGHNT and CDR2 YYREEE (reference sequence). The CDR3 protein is CASTPGGVAEQYF. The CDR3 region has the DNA TGTGCCAGCACCCCGGGGGGTGTCGCCGAGCAGTACTTC.

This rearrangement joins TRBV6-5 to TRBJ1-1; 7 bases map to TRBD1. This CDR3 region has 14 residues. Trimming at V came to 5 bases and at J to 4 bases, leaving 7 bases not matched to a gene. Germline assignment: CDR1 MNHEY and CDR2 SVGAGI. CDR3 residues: CASSQGVLITEAFF. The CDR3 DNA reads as TGTGCCAGCAGTCAGGGGGTTTTAATCACTGAAGCTTTCTTT.

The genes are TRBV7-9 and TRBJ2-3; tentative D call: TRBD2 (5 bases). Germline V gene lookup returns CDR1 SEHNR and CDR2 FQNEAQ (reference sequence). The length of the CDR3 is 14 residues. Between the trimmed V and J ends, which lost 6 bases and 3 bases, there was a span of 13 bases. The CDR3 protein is CASRQGGRTDTQYF. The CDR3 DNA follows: TGTGCCAGCAGACAAGGAGGTCGTACAGATACGCAGTATTTT.

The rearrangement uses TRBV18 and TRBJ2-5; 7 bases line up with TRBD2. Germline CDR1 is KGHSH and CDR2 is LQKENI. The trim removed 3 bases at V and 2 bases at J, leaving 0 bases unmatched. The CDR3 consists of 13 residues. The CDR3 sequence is CASSPGGQETQYF. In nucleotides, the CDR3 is TGTGCCAGCTCACCGGGAGGGCAAGAGACCCAGTACTTC.

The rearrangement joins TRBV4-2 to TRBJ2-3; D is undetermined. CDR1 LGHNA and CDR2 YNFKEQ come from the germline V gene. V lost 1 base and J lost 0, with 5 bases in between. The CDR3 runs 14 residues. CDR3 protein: CASSQVTSTDTQYF. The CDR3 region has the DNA TGTGCCAGCAGCCAAGTCACTAGCACAGATACGCAGTATTTT.

This CDR3 is CASSEDSQTGYTF. The CDR3 bases are TGTGCCAGCAGTGAGGACAGCCAAACCGGCTACACCTTC. The chain couples TRBV6-1 to TRBJ1-2; D perhaps matches TRBD1 (6 bases). Germline V gives CDR1 MNHNS, CDR2 SASEGT. Trimming left V 3 bases short and J 8 bases short, with 13 bases between. This CDR3 is built from 13 residues.

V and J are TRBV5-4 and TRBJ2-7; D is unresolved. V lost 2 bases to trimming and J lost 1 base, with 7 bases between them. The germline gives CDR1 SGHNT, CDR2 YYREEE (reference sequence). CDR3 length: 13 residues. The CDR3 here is CASSLDFSYEQYF. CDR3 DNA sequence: TGTGCCAGCAGCTTAGACTTTTCCTACGAGCAGTACTTC.

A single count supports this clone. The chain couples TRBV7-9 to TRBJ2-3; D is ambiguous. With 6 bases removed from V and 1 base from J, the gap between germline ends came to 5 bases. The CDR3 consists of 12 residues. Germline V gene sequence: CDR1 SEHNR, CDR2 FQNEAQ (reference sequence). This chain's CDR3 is CASSSGTDTQYF. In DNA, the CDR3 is TGTGCCAGCAGTTCGGGCACAGATACGCAGTATTTT. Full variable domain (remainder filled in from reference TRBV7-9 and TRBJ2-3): DTGVSQNPRHKITKRGQNVTFRCDPISEHNRLYWYRQTLGQGPEFLTYFQNEAQLEKSRLLSDRFSAERPKGSFSTLEIQRTEQGDSAMYLCASSSGTDTQYFGPGTRLTVL.